These T cell receptor beta chains were read from a single sample in a study of CD8 T cells in Susac syndrome. TCRdb passed the immunoSEQ multiplex PCR reads through MiXCR, listing each CDR3 protein once. The data contain 130,000 or so distinct CDR3 sequences, around 85% of them seen just once; the ten biggest clones take up roughly 0.5%. Sequencing input: CD8+ T cells from PBMCs. These receptors were collected from a human donor with multiple sclerosis. The CDR3 runs from the conserved cysteine through the conserved F or W. Fields, in order: clone size, V gene, J gene, D gene, CDR3 protein, CDR3 DNA. A D gene is named only where the DNA matches it firmly. Only some rows state a clone size, as once, few, many or a class for expanded clones.

>few|TRBV7-3|TRBJ2-1|TRBD2
CASSLTGLAGGSYNEQFF
TGTGCCAGCAGCTTAACGGGACTAGCGGGAGGCTCCTACAATGAGCAGTTCTTC
>.|TRBV3-1|TRBJ2-5|.
CASSQESGTETQYF
TGTGCCAGCAGCCAAGAGTCAGGGACGGAGACCCAGTACTTC
>.|TRBV6-2/TRBV6-3|TRBJ1-1|.
CASAISGLANTEAFF
TGTGCCAGCGCGATTTCTGGGCTCGCGAACACTGAAGCTTTCTTT
>.|TRBV4-1|TRBJ2-1|.
CASSQDPYRPLKDEQFF
TGCGCCAGCAGCCAAGATCCGTATAGACCCCTTAAGGATGAGCAGTTCTTC
>.|TRBV20-1|TRBJ2-5|.
CSARPTYQETQYF
TGCAGTGCTAGACCCACGTACCAAGAGACCCAGTACTTC
>.|TRBV6-1|TRBJ2-1|.
CASSESKVIYNEQFF
TGTGCCAGCAGTGAATCGAAGGTTATATACAATGAGCAGTTCTTC
>.|TRBV12-3/TRBV12-4|TRBJ1-5|.
CASSYSSIGFEPQHF
TGTGCCAGCAGTTATAGTTCGATCGGATTTGAGCCCCAGCATTTT
>.|TRBV19|TRBJ2-2|.
CASSTRWAGFAGELFF
TGTGCCAGTAGTACCCGTTGGGCAGGGTTTGCCGGGGAGCTGTTTTTT
>.|TRBV27|TRBJ2-5|.
CASSSGGETQYF
TGTGCCAGCAGTTCAGGCGGGGAGACCCAGTACTTC
>.|TRBV7-9|TRBJ2-3|.
CASRGAVYRSDTQYF
TGTGCCAGCAGAGGAGCGGTATACCGGTCGGATACGCAGTATTTT
>.|TRBV20-1|TRBJ2-5|.
CSAPDRPETQYF
TGCAGTGCTCCGGACCGGCCAGAGACCCAGTACTTC
>.|TRBV3-1|TRBJ2-5|TRBD2
CASSHHPFGGGRETQYF
TGTGCCAGCAGCCACCACCCCTTCGGGGGGGGCAGGGAGACCCAGTACTTC
>.|TRBV30|TRBJ1-2|.
CAWIFGPYDGYTF
TGTGCCTGGATTTTCGGGCCTTACGACGGCTACACCTTC
>.|TRBV6-4|TRBJ1-4|.
CASRSGNATNEKLFF
TGTGCCAGCAGAAGTGGTAATGCAACTAATGAAAAACTGTTTTTT
>.|TRBV27|TRBJ2-1|.
CASGLQLLGYNEQFF
TGTGCCAGCGGATTACAATTACTGGGCTACAATGAGCAGTTCTTC
>.|TRBV28|TRBJ2-5|TRBD1
CASSLGTELIETQYF
TGTGCCAGCAGTTTAGGGACAGAGCTAATAGAGACCCAGTACTTC
>.|TRBV27|TRBJ2-1|TRBD1
CASSLTGQGPLPVTYNEQFF
TGTGCCAGCAGTTTGACCGGACAGGGGCCACTCCCTGTCACCTACAATGAGCAGTTCTTC
>.|TRBV11-2|TRBJ2-5|.
CASSLGGGRAEETQYF
TGTGCCAGCAGCTTAGGGGGCGGACGGGCAGAAGAGACCCAGTACTTC
>.|TRBV5-6|TRBJ2-2|.
CASSLLTAGELFF
TGTGCCAGCAGCTTGTTAACGGCCGGGGAGCTGTTTTTT
>.|TRBV2|TRBJ1-1|.
CASSEVSTEAFF
TGTGCCAGCAGTGAGGTATCCACTGAAGCTTTCTTT
>.|TRBV19|TRBJ2-2|TRBD2
CASSMGGGNTGELFF
TGTGCCAGTAGTATGGGCGGGGGGAACACCGGGGAGCTGTTTTTT
>.|TRBV11-3|TRBJ2-2|TRBD1
CASSPGTGETGELFF
TGTGCCAGCAGCCCGGGGACAGGGGAGACCGGGGAGCTGTTTTTT
>.|TRBV9|TRBJ1-4|TRBD1
CASSVEGRGDEKLFF
TGTGCCAGCAGCGTAGAGGGCAGGGGGGATGAAAAACTGTTTTTT
>.|TRBV19|TRBJ1-1|.
CASSSRWTENTEAFF
TGTGCCAGTAGTTCGAGATGGACAGAGAACACTGAAGCTTTCTTT
>.|TRBV30|TRBJ2-7|TRBD1
CAGWTGYEQYF
TGTGCCGGGTGGACAGGGTACGAGCAGTACTTC
>.|TRBV7-3|TRBJ2-1|TRBD2
CASSRTSRDEQFF
TGTGCCAGCAGCAGGACTAGCAGGGATGAGCAGTTCTTC
>.|TRBV10-2|TRBJ1-4|TRBD1
CASAGGGGEKLFF
TGCGCCAGCGCAGGGGGCGGTGGTGAAAAACTGTTTTTT
>.|TRBV15|TRBJ2-3|TRBD1
CATSGETGLATDTQYF
TGTGCCACCAGCGGTGAGACAGGGTTGGCCACAGATACGCAGTATTTT
>.|TRBV10-3|TRBJ2-5|.
CAIKSLREETQYF
TGTGCCATCAAGTCCCTGAGAGAAGAGACCCAGTACTTC
>few|TRBV11-3|TRBJ2-1|TRBD2
CASSLASGGYNEQFF
TGTGCCAGCAGCTTGGCTAGCGGGGGGTACAATGAGCAGTTCTTC
>.|TRBV4-1|TRBJ1-4|TRBD1
CASQDRPSVDEKLFF
TGCGCCAGCCAGGACAGGCCATCAGTGGATGAAAAACTGTTTTTT
>.|TRBV27|TRBJ2-7|TRBD1
CASSSDRAYEQYF
TGTGCCAGCAGTTCCGACAGGGCCTACGAGCAGTACTTC
>.|TRBV7-9|TRBJ2-1|.
CASSSTESKHYSYNEQFF
TGTGCCAGCAGCTCCACCGAGAGCAAACATTACTCCTACAATGAGCAGTTCTTC
>.|TRBV11-2|TRBJ2-7|.
CASSLEDGQFYEQYF
TGTGCCAGCAGCTTAGAAGACGGACAGTTCTACGAGCAGTACTTC
>.|TRBV29-1|TRBJ1-1|.
CSVYGGSNTEAFF
TGCAGCGTTTATGGGGGCTCGAACACTGAAGCTTTCTTT
>.|TRBV14|TRBJ2-2|TRBD2
CASSPWIAGGPNTGELFF
TGTGCCAGCAGCCCTTGGATAGCGGGAGGGCCCAACACCGGGGAGCTGTTTTTT
>.|TRBV29-1|TRBJ1-4|.
CSVQSTATRGEKLFF
TGCAGCGTCCAGAGTACAGCTACCAGGGGCGAAAAACTGTTTTTT
>.|TRBV11-2|TRBJ2-5|TRBD2
CASSFPIGLARTYLPQETQYF
TGTGCCAGCAGCTTCCCCATTGGACTAGCGCGGACTTACCTCCCCCAAGAGACCCAGTACTTC
>.|TRBV20-1|TRBJ2-2|.
CSARDIGGQEVTGELFF
TGCAGTGCTAGAGACATCGGAGGACAAGAGGTCACCGGGGAGCTGTTTTTT
>.|TRBV5-6|TRBJ2-1|.
CASSLRIGLEQFF
TGTGCCAGCAGCTTGAGGATCGGTCTGGAGCAGTTCTTC
>few|TRBV19|TRBJ2-3|TRBD2
CASSSGTRGTDTQYF
TGTGCCAGTAGTTCCGGGACTAGAGGAACAGATACGCAGTATTTT
>once|TRBV7-9|TRBJ1-1|.
CASSEGRGTNKAFF
TGTGCCAGCAGCGAAGGGAGGGGGACGAATAAAGCTTTCTTT
>.|TRBV11-2|TRBJ2-1|TRBD2
CASSEGVAGYLDEQFF
TGTGCCAGCAGCGAGGGAGTAGCGGGGTATCTTGATGAGCAGTTCTTC
>.|TRBV19|TRBJ1-5|.
CASSIQHFSNQPQHF
TGTGCCAGTAGTATCCAACACTTTAGCAATCAGCCCCAGCATTTT
>.|TRBV10-3|TRBJ2-5|.
CAISESVGIQETQYF
TGTGCCATCAGTGAGTCGGTCGGGATACAAGAGACCCAGTACTTC
>.|TRBV20-1|TRBJ1-1|.
CSARDQRAPSWTEAFF
TGCAGTGCTAGAGACCAGAGGGCCCCCTCCTGGACTGAAGCTTTCTTT
>.|TRBV3-1|TRBJ2-2|TRBD1
CASSQDLRTGHTGELFF
TGTGCCAGCAGCCAAGATTTGAGGACAGGTCACACCGGGGAGCTGTTTTTT
>.|TRBV7-9|TRBJ2-7|.
CANSLFGSSEQYF
TGTGCCAACAGCTTATTCGGATCCAGCGAGCAGTACTTC
>.|TRBV29-1|TRBJ1-1|.
CSVDGTLSEAFF
TGCAGCGTAGACGGGACACTATCTGAAGCTTTCTTT
>.|TRBV28|TRBJ2-1|TRBD2
CASSSGLAEYNEQFF
TGTGCCAGCAGTTCGGGACTAGCGGAGTACAATGAGCAGTTCTTC
>.|TRBV24-1|TRBJ1-5|.
CATSGLTGDQPQHF
TGTGCCACCAGTGGTCTGACAGGCGATCAGCCCCAGCATTTT
>.|TRBV19|TRBJ2-1|.
CASNPTVNNEQFF
TGTGCCAGTAACCCGACAGTAAACAATGAGCAGTTCTTC
>.|TRBV2|TRBJ1-1|.
CASSELPALDTEAFF
TGTGCCAGCAGTGAATTACCAGCCTTAGACACTGAAGCTTTCTTT
>.|TRBV7-9|TRBJ2-1|.
CASSPTAPPYNEQFF
TGTGCCAGCAGCCCGACTGCACCCCCATACAATGAGCAGTTCTTC
>.|TRBV12-3/TRBV12-4|TRBJ1-6|.
CASSLEDSQFLSSYNSPLHF
TGTGCCAGCAGTTTGGAGGACAGCCAGTTCCTTAGCTCCTATAATTCACCCCTCCACTTT
>once|TRBV12-3/TRBV12-4|TRBJ2-7|.
CASSLSDQGSYEQYF
TGTGCCAGCAGTTTAAGTGATCAGGGCTCCTACGAGCAGTACTTC
>.|TRBV2|TRBJ1-5|.
CASSEGPQGSNQPQHF
TGTGCCAGCAGTGAAGGACCTCAGGGTTCAAATCAGCCCCAGCATTTT
>.|TRBV11-2|TRBJ2-3|.
CASSIYSRTDTQYF
TGTGCCAGCAGCATCTACTCCCGCACAGATACGCAGTATTTT